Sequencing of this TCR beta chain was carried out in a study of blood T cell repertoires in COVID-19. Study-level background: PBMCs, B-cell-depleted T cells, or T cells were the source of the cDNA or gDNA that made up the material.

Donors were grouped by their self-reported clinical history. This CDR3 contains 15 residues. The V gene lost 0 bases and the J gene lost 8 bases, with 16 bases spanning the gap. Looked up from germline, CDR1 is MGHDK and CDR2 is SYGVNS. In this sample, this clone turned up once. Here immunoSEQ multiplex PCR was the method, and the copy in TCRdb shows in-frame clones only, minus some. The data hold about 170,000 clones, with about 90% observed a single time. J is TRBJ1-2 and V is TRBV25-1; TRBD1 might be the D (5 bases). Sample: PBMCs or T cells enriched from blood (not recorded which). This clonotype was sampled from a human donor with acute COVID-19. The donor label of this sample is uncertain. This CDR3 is CASSEYVGQGGGYTF. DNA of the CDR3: TGTGCCAGCAGTGAATATGTAGGGCAGGGAGGAGGCTACACCTTC.